The rows below give T cell receptor beta chains drawn from one sample of a study of technical replicates of blood from a few donors. Profiled with immunoSEQ multiplex PCR; TCRdb holds only in-frame clones, not every one. Of about 85,000 clones listed, roughly 94% are singletons. Sequencing input: T cells isolated from PBMCs. The source of these receptors is a human donor in good health. Both conserved end residues are part of each CDR3. Fields, in order: CDR3 DNA, CDR3 protein, clone size, D gene, V gene, J gene. D genes are given only for firm matches. Size is omitted from some rows. Given values are once, few, many or a class for expanded clones.

DNA: TGTGCCATCCCGGACGTGGGGCAGGCTAATGGGCTCGAAGCTTTCTTT
CDR3: CAIPDVGQANGLEAFF
size: NA
D: NA
V: TRBV18
J: TRBJ1-1

DNA: TGTGCCAGCAGCGTAGGTCCGGGGTCGGATGGCTACACCTTC
CDR3: CASSVGPGSDGYTF
size: once
D: NA
V: TRBV9
J: TRBJ1-2

DNA: TGTGCCAGCAGCCCGACCCGGGACAGACCCTACGAGCAGTACTTC
CDR3: CASSPTRDRPYEQYF
size: NA
D: TRBD1
V: TRBV7-8
J: TRBJ2-7

DNA: TGTGCCAGCAGTACGCGGACAGCTAACTATGGCTACACCTTC
CDR3: CASSTRTANYGYTF
size: NA
D: NA
V: TRBV6-1
J: TRBJ1-2

DNA: TGTGCCAGCAGCTACACCGGGGGGTACGAGCAGTTCTTC
CDR3: CASSYTGGYEQFF
size: NA
D: TRBD2
V: TRBV11-1
J: TRBJ2-1

DNA: TGCGCCAGCAGCCAGAGGGGACTAGCGTCAGATACGCAGTATTTT
CDR3: CASSQRGLASDTQYF
size: NA
D: TRBD2
V: TRBV4-1
J: TRBJ2-3

DNA: TGTGCCAGTAGTGCGAACCGGAAGAGAGGGGGTATGGGAAACACCATATATTTT
CDR3: CASSANRKRGGMGNTIYF
size: NA
D: NA
V: TRBV19
J: TRBJ1-3

DNA: TGTGCCAGTAGTATACGGGACACAAAGCAGCCCCAGCATTTT
CDR3: CASSIRDTKQPQHF
size: NA
D: NA
V: TRBV19
J: TRBJ1-5

DNA: TGCGCCAGCAGCTTGAGTAGCCAGGGGGCTGAAAAACTGTTTTTT
CDR3: CASSLSSQGAEKLFF
size: NA
D: TRBD1
V: TRBV5-1
J: TRBJ1-4

DNA: TGTGCCAGCAGCGCCGGGACTAGCCTTGCCGGGGAGCTGTTTTTT
CDR3: CASSAGTSLAGELFF
size: NA
D: TRBD2
V: TRBV5-5
J: TRBJ2-2

DNA: TGCGCCAGCTCCATTCAGGGCGGGGGGCACTCCTACGAGCAGTACTTC
CDR3: CASSIQGGGHSYEQYF
size: NA
D: TRBD2
V: TRBV4-1
J: TRBJ2-7

DNA: TGTGCCAGCTCACCAACTGTAACTGGCTACGAGCAGTACTTC
CDR3: CASSPTVTGYEQYF
size: NA
D: NA
V: TRBV18
J: TRBJ2-7

DNA: TGTGCCAGCATCGGCACAGGGGGCAATGAGCAGTTCTTC
CDR3: CASIGTGGNEQFF
size: NA
D: TRBD1
V: TRBV2
J: TRBJ2-1

DNA: TGTGCCAGCAGAATAGCGGGGGGGCTGACCGGGGAGCTGTTTTTT
CDR3: CASRIAGGLTGELFF
size: NA
D: TRBD2
V: TRBV7-8
J: TRBJ2-2

DNA: TGTGCCAGCAGCCCCAGACAGGATTATGGCTACACCTTC
CDR3: CASSPRQDYGYTF
size: NA
D: NA
V: TRBV5-6
J: TRBJ1-2

DNA: TGTGCCAGCACCGGCAGGGGGCACAACTATGGCTACACCTTC
CDR3: CASTGRGHNYGYTF
size: NA
D: TRBD1
V: TRBV13
J: TRBJ1-2

DNA: TGTGCCAGCAGCCTTAGACAGGATTCGTGGACTTTCTTT
CDR3: CASSLRQDSWTFF
size: NA
D: NA
V: TRBV9
J: TRBJ1-1

DNA: TGTGCCAGCAGCTTAGGACTAGCCACCGGGGAGCTGTTTTTT
CDR3: CASSLGLATGELFF
size: NA
D: TRBD2
V: TRBV11-2
J: TRBJ2-2

DNA: TGCGCCAGCAGCTTGCGCGGACAGGGTGAAAAACTGTTTTTT
CDR3: CASSLRGQGEKLFF
size: once
D: TRBD1
V: TRBV5-1
J: TRBJ1-4

DNA: TGTGCCAGTTCCCTTGTCTCTGGGGCCAACGTCCTGACTTTC
CDR3: CASSLVSGANVLTF
size: NA
D: NA
V: TRBV19
J: TRBJ2-6

DNA: TGTGCCAGTAGTATAATGCGGAGGTCAGCCGGGGAGCTGTTTTTT
CDR3: CASSIMRRSAGELFF
size: NA
D: NA
V: TRBV19
J: TRBJ2-2

DNA: TGTGCCAGCAGCGTAGGTGGGGCAGGGGATTCCTACGAGCAGTACTTC
CDR3: CASSVGGAGDSYEQYF
size: NA
D: NA
V: TRBV9
J: TRBJ2-7

DNA: TGCGCCAGCAGCTTGGTTAGCTCCTACAATGAGCAGTTCTTC
CDR3: CASSLVSSYNEQFF
size: NA
D: NA
V: TRBV5-1
J: TRBJ2-1

DNA: TGTGCCAGTACAGTTAACACCGGGGAGCTGTTTTTT
CDR3: CASTVNTGELFF
size: NA
D: NA
V: TRBV19
J: TRBJ2-2

DNA: TGCGCCAGCAGCCCTACGGGCGACAGATCGGCTACCGGGGAGCTGTTTTTT
CDR3: CASSPTGDRSATGELFF
size: NA
D: NA
V: TRBV5-1
J: TRBJ2-2

DNA: TGCGCCAGCTCCTTGTCGGCTGGAAACACCATATATTTT
CDR3: CASSLSAGNTIYF
size: NA
D: NA
V: TRBV4-1
J: TRBJ1-3

DNA: TGTGCCAGTAGTAACAGGGGGCTAACTGAAGCTTTCTTT
CDR3: CASSNRGLTEAFF
size: NA
D: TRBD1
V: TRBV19
J: TRBJ1-1

DNA: TGTGCCAGCAGTTTCACTAGCGGGTCCCTGCCGCAGTACTTC
CDR3: CASSFTSGSLPQYF
size: NA
D: TRBD2
V: TRBV27
J: TRBJ2-7

DNA: TGCGCCAGCAGTCCAGGGGGCCAAGCCAAACCCACTGAAGCTTTCTTT
CDR3: CASSPGGQAKPTEAFF
size: NA
D: TRBD1
V: TRBV4-1
J: TRBJ1-1

DNA: TGTGCCAGCAGTTTATGGGGACTATCAGGGAGGGAGGATGAGCAGTTCTTC
CDR3: CASSLWGLSGREDEQFF
size: NA
D: TRBD2
V: TRBV27
J: TRBJ2-1

DNA: TGTGCCGTGGGGGAGGACACCGGGGAGCTGTTTTTT
CDR3: CAVGEDTGELFF
size: NA
D: NA
V: TRBV2
J: TRBJ2-2

DNA: TGTGCCAGCAGTTACCCGACTAGCGGGATCTCCTACGAGCAGTACTTC
CDR3: CASSYPTSGISYEQYF
size: NA
D: TRBD2
V: TRBV6-5
J: TRBJ2-7

DNA: TGTGCCAGCAGCTTAACTCCAGGGGGCTGGGAGACCCAGTACTTC
CDR3: CASSLTPGGWETQYF
size: NA
D: TRBD1
V: TRBV7-3
J: TRBJ2-5

DNA: TGTGCCAGCAGTTTTTCTCTAGCGGGCGCCCTCTCCTACGAGCAGTACTTC
CDR3: CASSFSLAGALSYEQYF
size: NA
D: TRBD2
V: TRBV28
J: TRBJ2-7

DNA: TGTGCCAGCAGTGAAGCGGGACTAGCGGGAGCTTACACCGGGGAGCTGTTTTTT
CDR3: CASSEAGLAGAYTGELFF
size: NA
D: TRBD2
V: TRBV2
J: TRBJ2-2

DNA: TGTGCCAGCAGCACGCGACCTGGCAGGATCACTGAAGCTTTCTTT
CDR3: CASSTRPGRITEAFF
size: NA
D: NA
V: TRBV13
J: TRBJ1-1

DNA: TGTGCCAGCAGCGCCGTGACAGGCCCCACGAGAGGCTACACCTTC
CDR3: CASSAVTGPTRGYTF
size: NA
D: NA
V: TRBV9
J: TRBJ1-2

DNA: TGCGCCAGCAGTTCACCTTCTAGCGGGACGAACAATGAGCAGTTCTTC
CDR3: CASSSPSSGTNNEQFF
size: NA
D: TRBD2
V: TRBV10-1
J: TRBJ2-1

DNA: TGTGCCAGCAGTCCCTCCTCGCCTGGGCCTGAGCAGTACTTC
CDR3: CASSPSSPGPEQYF
size: NA
D: NA
V: TRBV28
J: TRBJ2-7

DNA: TGTGCCAGTAGTAGGACAGGCCTCACCTACGAGCAGTACTTC
CDR3: CASSRTGLTYEQYF
size: NA
D: TRBD1
V: TRBV19
J: TRBJ2-7